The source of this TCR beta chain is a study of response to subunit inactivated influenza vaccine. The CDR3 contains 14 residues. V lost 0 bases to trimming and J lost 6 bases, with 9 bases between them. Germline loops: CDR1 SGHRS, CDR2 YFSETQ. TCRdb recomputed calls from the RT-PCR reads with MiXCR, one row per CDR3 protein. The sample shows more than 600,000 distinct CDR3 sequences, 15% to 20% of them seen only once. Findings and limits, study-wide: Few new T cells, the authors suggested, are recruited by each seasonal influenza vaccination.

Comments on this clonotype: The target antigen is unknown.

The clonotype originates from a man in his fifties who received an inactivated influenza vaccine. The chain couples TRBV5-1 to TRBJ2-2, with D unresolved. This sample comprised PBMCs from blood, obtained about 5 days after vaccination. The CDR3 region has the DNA TGCGCCAGCAGCTTGGTGGCTGGGCCCGGGGAGCTGTTTTTT. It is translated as CASSLVAGPGELFF.